These 13 T cell receptor beta chains came from one sample sequenced in a study of radiotherapy plus CTLA-4 blockade in lung cancer. Clones were sequenced by immunoSEQ multiplex PCR, and TCRdb holds only the in-frame ones, with some missing. This sample carries 65,000 to 95,000 clones, around 87% of them seen once, and the ten largest clones take 40%. The sequenced sample was peripheral blood, obtained from a patient treated with radiotherapy plus ipilimumab. Receptor source: a human donor with non-small cell lung cancer that progressed on radiotherapy plus ipilimumab.

The V call is TRBV6-1, the J call TRBJ1-1; 9 bases line up with TRBD1. The CDR3 sequence is 13 residues long. Germline-derived CDR1 and CDR2 are MNHNS and SASEGT. Trimming removed 10 bases from V and 0 bases from J; junction bases left unmatched: 3. CDR3 protein: CATRTGVNTEAFF. The CDR3 DNA reads as TGTGCCACCCGGACAGGGGTGAACACTGAAGCTTTCTTT.

The chain joins TRBV2 to TRBJ1-1, with 7 nucleotides matching TRBD1. CDR3 length equals 14 residues. Losses at the gene ends were 4 bases for V and 4 bases for J; bases not matched to a gene: 6. CDR1 and CDR2 (germline): SNHLY, FYNNEI. The CDR3 here is CASSAPRQGTEAFF. The DNA for the CDR3 is TGTGCCAGCAGTGCACCCCGACAGGGCACTGAAGCTTTCTTT.

CDR3 nucleotide sequence: TGTGCCAGCAGCCCAAGACAGGGGTTTTCGGATGAGCAGTTCTTC. Translating gives CASSPRQGFSDEQFF. V and J are TRBV11-3 and TRBJ2-1; 8 bases are shared with TRBD1. The CDR3 has 15 residues. The germline V gene encodes CDR1 SGHNT and CDR2 YENEEA. V was pared by 5 bases and J by 8 bases, with 11 bases of the junction left unmatched.

V is TRBV4-1 and J is TRBJ1-1, with 7 bases lining up with TRBD1. CDR3 size: 13 residues. Germline V gene sequence: CDR1 MGHRA, CDR2 YSYEKL. Trimming at V came to 9 bases and at J to 4 bases, leaving 8 bases not matched to a gene. For the CDR3, the DNA is TGCGCCAGTTCGACAGGGATTCCCACTGAAGCTTTCTTT. Its translation is CASSTGIPTEAFF.

The V gene is TRBV7-9, the J gene TRBJ1-2, with 10 bases aligning to TRBD1. V shed 6 bases, J shed 13 bases, and the junction held 17 bases outside the gene matches. Per the germline V gene, CDR1 is SEHNR and CDR2 is FQNEAQ (reference sequence). CDR3 length equals 15 residues. CDR3: CASRPPEGQGTASTF. The CDR3 DNA reads as TGTGCCAGCAGGCCCCCGGAGGGACAGGGGACGGCTTCCACCTTC.

The chain links TRBV27 to TRBJ2-7; possible D gene TRBD1, 6 bases. The CDR3 is 16 amino acids. Germline assignment: CDR1 MNHEY and CDR2 SMNVEV (reference sequence). Trimming left V 7 bases short and J 3 bases short, with 22 bases between. The DNA for the CDR3 is TGTGCCAGCAACGAATACCTGCGACAGGCCTACTACGAGCAGTACGTC. Translating gives CASNEYLRQAYYEQYV.

V and J are TRBV28 and TRBJ2-7; TRBD1 is a possible D gene (6 bases). The CDR3 loop spans 16 amino acids. Germline loops: CDR1 MDHEN, CDR2 SYDVKM. Trimming removed 4 bases at V and 2 bases at J, with 18 bases between. The chain's CDR3 is CASSSAGTTDPYEQYV. DNA of the CDR3: TGTGCCAGCAGTTCTGCCGGGACAACAGACCCCTACGAGCAGTACGTC.

The chain joins TRBV19 to TRBJ1-5; D call uncertain. From germline, CDR1 is LNHDA and CDR2 SQIVND (reference sequence). The ends were cut back, 0 bases at V and 2 bases at J, with 8 bases in the middle. The CDR3 has 15 residues. The CDR3, as DNA: TGTGCCAGTAGTATAGACCGTCGGGGCAATCAGCCCCAGCATTTT. Its translation: CASSIDRRGNQPQHF.

The J gene is TRBJ2-2, the V gene TRBV10-3; unclear D gene. CDR1 ENHRY and CDR2 SYGVKD come from the germline V gene. There are 15 residues in the CDR3. V lost 10 bases to trimming and J lost 2 bases, with 17 bases between them. CDR3 amino acids: CATAELNSNTGELFF. The CDR3 DNA follows: TGTGCCACCGCGGAGCTGAACTCCAACACCGGGGAGCTGTTTTTT.

The V gene is TRBV4-1, the J gene TRBJ2-1; the match to TRBD2 covers 10 bases. The CDR3 is 18 amino acids. Germline V lookup: CDR1 MGHRA, CDR2 YSYEKL. V shed 1 base and J 8 bases; nucleotides not matched to a gene: 14. CDR3 nucleotides: TGCGCCAGCAGCCAAGGTTTTGTAGTGCTAGCGGGAGACCATGAGCAGTTCTTC. Protein sequence: CASSQGFVVLAGDHEQFF.

The genes are TRBV29-1 and TRBJ1-2; no definite D call. The V end lost 4 bases, the J end lost 8 bases, and 14 bases lay between the germline ends. CDR1 and CDR2 from the germline V gene are SQVTM and ANQGSEA. The CDR3 length is 12 residues. The CDR3 DNA reads as TGCAGCGTTGTGGGAAGAGAAGTCGGCTACACCTTC. Translated, it gives CSVVGREVGYTF.

V gene TRBV7-9 combines with J gene TRBJ1-4; the match to TRBD1 covers 8 bases. CDR1 and CDR2 (germline): SEHNR, FQNEAQ (reference sequence). V was pared by 3 bases and J by 8 bases, with 8 bases of the junction left unmatched. The length of the CDR3 is 15 residues. DNA of the CDR3: TGTGCCAGCAGCTTGGACAGGGATACGGGCGAAAAACTGTTTTTT. It encodes CASSLDRDTGEKLFF.

The chain uses TRBV19 and TRBJ1-5; 9 positions match TRBD1. Trimming took 7 bases from V and 7 from J; bases not matched to a gene: 5. The CDR3 runs 13 residues. The germline CDR1 and CDR2 sequences are LNHDA and SQIVND (reference sequence). CDR3 DNA sequence: TGTGCCAGTACCTCGGGACAGGGCCAGCCCCAGCATTTT. This gives the protein CASTSGQGQPQHF.